This is a list of T cell receptor beta chains from one sample in a study of cytomegalovirus exposure and HLA in healthy donors. Method: immunoSEQ multiplex PCR; TCRdb's copy keeps in-frame clones and lacks some. The sample records 150,000 to 200,000 clones, around 86% being singletons. Sample: PBMCs. These TCRs come from a woman between 18 and 29 years old in good health and CMV-seronegative. CDR3s include the opening cysteine and the closing phenylalanine or tryptophan. A D gene is named only where the DNA matches it firmly.

j_call v_call d_call cdr3_nt cdr3_aa
TRBJ2-7 TRBV19 . TGTGCCAGTAGTGCCCCGGGACTCCAGATCGACGAGCAGTACTTC CASSAPGLQIDEQYF
TRBJ1-5 TRBV6-6 . TGTGCCAGCAGTTACCTGGAGGGCGCTCAGCCCCAGCATTTT CASSYLEGAQPQHF
TRBJ1-4 TRBV5-1 . TGCGCCAGCAGCTTAAGAGGCCCCGAGGAAAAACTGTTTTTT CASSLRGPEEKLFF
TRBJ2-2 TRBV5-1 . TGCGCCAGCAGCTTGGATATGGGGGAGCTGTTTTTT CASSLDMGELFF
TRBJ2-2 TRBV11-2 TRBD1 TGTGCCAGCAGCTTAGGGACAGGGTCCGGGGAGCTGTTTTTT CASSLGTGSGELFF
TRBJ2-1 TRBV4-1 TRBD2 TGCGCCAGCAGCCACCCGCAGCGGGAGGGCGATGAGCAGTTCTTC CASSHPQREGDEQFF
TRBJ2-7 TRBV9 TRBD1 TGTGCCAGCAGCGTAGGGTGGCAGGGGGTCCACGAGCAGTACTTC CASSVGWQGVHEQYF
TRBJ2-7 TRBV5-1 TRBD1 TGCGCCAGCAGCACCGGGACAGGGGTCTCCTACGAGCAGTACTTC CASSTGTGVSYEQYF
TRBJ2-7 TRBV30 TRBD1 TGTGCCTGGTGGGACAGGGGCCAGCAGTACTTC CAWWDRGQQYF
TRBJ1-2 TRBV6-4 . TGTGCCAGCAGTGACCCCGGGTCAGCTAACTATGGCTACACCTTC CASSDPGSANYGYTF
TRBJ1-2 TRBV28 . TGTGCCAGCAGGTACAGGGATGGCTACACCTTC CASRYRDGYTF